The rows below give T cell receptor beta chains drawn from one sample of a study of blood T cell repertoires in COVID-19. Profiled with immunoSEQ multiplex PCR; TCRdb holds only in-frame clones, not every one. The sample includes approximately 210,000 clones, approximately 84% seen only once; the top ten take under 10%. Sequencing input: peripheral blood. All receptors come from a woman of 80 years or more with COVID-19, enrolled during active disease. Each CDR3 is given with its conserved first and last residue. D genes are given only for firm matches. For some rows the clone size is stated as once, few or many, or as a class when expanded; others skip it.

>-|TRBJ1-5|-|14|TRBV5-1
TGCGCCAGCAGCCCGGACAGAAGCAATCAGCCCCAGCATTTT
CASSPDRSNQPQHF
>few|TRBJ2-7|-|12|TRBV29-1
TGCAGCGTTGCCCAGGGGGGCTACGAGCAGTACTTC
CSVAQGGYEQYF
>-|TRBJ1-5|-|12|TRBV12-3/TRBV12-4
TGTGCCAGCAGTTCCAGGGCTCAGCCCCAGCATTTT
CASSSRAQPQHF
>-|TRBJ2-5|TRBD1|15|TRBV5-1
TGCGCCAGCATAAGAGACAGGGGGCGAGGAGAGACCCAGTACTTC
CASIRDRGRGETQYF
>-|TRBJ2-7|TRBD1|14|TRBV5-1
TGCGCCAGCAGCTTAGGGACAGGGAAGGACGAGCAGTACTTC
CASSLGTGKDEQYF
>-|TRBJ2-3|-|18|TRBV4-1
TGCGCCAGCACCGAGAACCCCATAGCGGCTCCTAGCACAGATACGCAGTATTTT
CASTENPIAAPSTDTQYF
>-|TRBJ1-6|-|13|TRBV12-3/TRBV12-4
TGTGCCAGCAGTTTCCCACAGGGCTCACCCCTCCACTTT
CASSFPQGSPLHF
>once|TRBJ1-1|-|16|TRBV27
TGTGCCAGCAGTTTCTATTCATCCCTCGGGGAAACTGAAGCTTTCTTT
CASSFYSSLGETEAFF
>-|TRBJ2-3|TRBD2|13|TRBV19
TGTGCCAGTAGTAAGCCGGGACTAATTACGCAGTATTTT
CASSKPGLITQYF
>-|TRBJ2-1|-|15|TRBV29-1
TGCAGCGTTGAAGAATTCGGGACACAAGACAATGAGCAGTTCTTC
CSVEEFGTQDNEQFF
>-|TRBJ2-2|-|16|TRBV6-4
TGTGCCAGCAGTGCGTCCGGGACAACGAACACCGGGGAGCTGTTTTTT
CASSASGTTNTGELFF
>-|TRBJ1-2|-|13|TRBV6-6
TGTGCCAGCAGTTCCCAGAGCGGGTATGGCTACACCTTC
CASSSQSGYGYTF
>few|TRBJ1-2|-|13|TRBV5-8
TGTGCCAGCAGCTTGTCACAAAACTATGGCTACACCTTC
CASSLSQNYGYTF
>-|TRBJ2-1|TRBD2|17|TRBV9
TGTGCCAGCAGCGTAGGGTCGGGACTAGCGGGAGACGGTGAGCAGTTCTTC
CASSVGSGLAGDGEQFF
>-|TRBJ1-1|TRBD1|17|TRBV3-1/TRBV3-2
TGTGCCAGCAGCCAACCGACAGGGGAAGGATGGAACACTGAAGCTTTCTTT
CASSQPTGEGWNTEAFF
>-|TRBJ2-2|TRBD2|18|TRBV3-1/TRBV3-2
TGTGCCAGCAGCCCCCGACTAGCGGGGGGGCCCAACACCGGGGAGCTGTTTTTT
CASSPRLAGGPNTGELFF
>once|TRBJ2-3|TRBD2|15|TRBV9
TGTGCCAGCAGCGTTAGCGGGGGGGCTGGAGATACGCAGTATTTT
CASSVSGGAGDTQYF